Given below is one T cell receptor (beta chain) in context. Its antigen remains unknown. Every donor gave roughly 9.2 milliliters of peripheral blood. These data belong to a study of blood T cells in healthy people across ages. Study observations and caveats: Estimates based on one million T cells were treated as lower bounds. Bulk PBMC profiling left naive and antigen-experienced comparisons inconclusive. Correlation between TCR beta diversity and naive T cell percentage was strong.

This CDR3 region has 13 residues. V lost 5 bases and J lost 7, with 15 bases in between. Then a second PCR, running about 7 to 11 cycles, was carried out with a sample-barcoded 5' primer and a J-beta primer mix. Each CDR3 protein is one row after TCRdb ran MiXCR on the 5' RACE reads. This sample carries roughly 730,000 distinct CDR3 sequences, 56% of them seen once, and the ten largest clones take roughly 24%. The sample taken for sequencing was blood. The source of this sequence is a man between 40 and 49 years old in good health. The chain carries TRBV12-3 or TRBV12-4 and TRBJ2-7; D is ambiguous. The CDR3 region is CASSKMGIEEQYF. CDR3 bases: TGTGCCAGCAGTAAAATGGGGATTGAGGAGCAGTACTTC.